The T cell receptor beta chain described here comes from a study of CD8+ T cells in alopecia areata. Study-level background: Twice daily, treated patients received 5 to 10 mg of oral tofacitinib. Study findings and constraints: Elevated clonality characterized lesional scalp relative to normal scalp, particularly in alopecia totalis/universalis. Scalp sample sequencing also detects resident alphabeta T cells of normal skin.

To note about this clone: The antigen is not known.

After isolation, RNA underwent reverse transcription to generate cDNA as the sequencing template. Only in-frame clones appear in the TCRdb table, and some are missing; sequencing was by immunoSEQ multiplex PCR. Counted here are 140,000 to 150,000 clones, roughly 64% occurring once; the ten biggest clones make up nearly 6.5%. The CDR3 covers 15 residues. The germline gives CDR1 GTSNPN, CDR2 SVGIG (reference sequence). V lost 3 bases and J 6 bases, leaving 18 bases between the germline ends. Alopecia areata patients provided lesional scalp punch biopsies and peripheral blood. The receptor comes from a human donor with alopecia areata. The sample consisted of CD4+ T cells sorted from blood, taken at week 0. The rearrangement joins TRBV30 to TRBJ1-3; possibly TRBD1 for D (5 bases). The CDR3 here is CAWSRAGKAENTIYF. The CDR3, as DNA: TGTGCCTGGAGCCGTGCAGGGAAGGCGGAAAACACCATATATTTT. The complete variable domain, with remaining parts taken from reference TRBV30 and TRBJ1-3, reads SQTIHQWPATLVQPVGSPLSLECTVEGTSNPNLYWYRQAAGRGLQLLFYSVGIGQISSEVPQNLSASRPQDRQFILSSKKLLLSDSGFYLCAWSRAGKAENTIYFGEGSWLTVV.